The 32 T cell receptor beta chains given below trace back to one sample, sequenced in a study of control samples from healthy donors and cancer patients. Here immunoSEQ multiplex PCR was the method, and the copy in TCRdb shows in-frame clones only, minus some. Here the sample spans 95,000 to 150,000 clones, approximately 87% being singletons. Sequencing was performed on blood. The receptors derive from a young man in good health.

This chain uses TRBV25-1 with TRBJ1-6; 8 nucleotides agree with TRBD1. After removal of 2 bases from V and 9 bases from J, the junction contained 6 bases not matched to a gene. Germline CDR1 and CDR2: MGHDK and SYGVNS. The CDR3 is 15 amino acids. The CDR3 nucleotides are TGTGCCAGCAGTGAAGAGCAGGGGGCAATTTCACCCCTCCACTTT. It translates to CASSEEQGAISPLHF.

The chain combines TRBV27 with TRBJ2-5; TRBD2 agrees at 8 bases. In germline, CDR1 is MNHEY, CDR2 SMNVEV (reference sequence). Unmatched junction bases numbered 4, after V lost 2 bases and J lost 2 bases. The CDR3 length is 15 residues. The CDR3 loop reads CASSLNSGVQETQYF. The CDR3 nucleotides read TGTGCCAGCAGTTTAAATAGCGGGGTACAAGAGACCCAGTACTTC.

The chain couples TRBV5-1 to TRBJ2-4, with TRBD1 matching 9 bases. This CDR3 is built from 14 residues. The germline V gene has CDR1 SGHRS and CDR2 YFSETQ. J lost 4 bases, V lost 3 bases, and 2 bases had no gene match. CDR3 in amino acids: CASSSGQGKNIQYF. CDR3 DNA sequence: TGCGCCAGCAGCTCCGGACAGGGGAAAAACATTCAGTACTTC.

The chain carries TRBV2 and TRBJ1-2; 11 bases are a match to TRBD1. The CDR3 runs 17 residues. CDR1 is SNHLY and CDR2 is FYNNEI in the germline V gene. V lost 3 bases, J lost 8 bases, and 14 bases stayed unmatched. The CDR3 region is CASSEMGQRDRGKGYTF. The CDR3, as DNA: TGTGCCAGCAGTGAGATGGGACAGCGGGACAGGGGGAAAGGCTACACCTTC.

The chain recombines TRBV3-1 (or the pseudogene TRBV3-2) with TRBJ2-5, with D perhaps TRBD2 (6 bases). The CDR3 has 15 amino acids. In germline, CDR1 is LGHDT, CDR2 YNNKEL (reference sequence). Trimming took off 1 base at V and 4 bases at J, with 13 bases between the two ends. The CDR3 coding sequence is TGTGCCAGCAGCCAAGTCTTCCGGGGGTTAGAGACCCAGTACTTC. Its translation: CASSQVFRGLETQYF.

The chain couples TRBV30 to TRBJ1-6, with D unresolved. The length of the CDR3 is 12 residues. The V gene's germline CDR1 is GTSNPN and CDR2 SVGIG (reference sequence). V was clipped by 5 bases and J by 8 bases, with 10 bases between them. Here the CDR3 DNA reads TGTGCCTGGGGACTTGGGGATTCACCCCTCCACTTT. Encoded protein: CAWGLGDSPLHF. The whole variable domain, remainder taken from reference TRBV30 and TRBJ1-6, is SQTIHQWPATLVQPVGSPLSLECTVEGTSNPNLYWYRQAAGRGLQLLFYSVGIGQISSEVPQNLSASRPQDRQFILSSKKLLLSDSGFYLCAWGLGDSPLHFGNGTRLTVT.

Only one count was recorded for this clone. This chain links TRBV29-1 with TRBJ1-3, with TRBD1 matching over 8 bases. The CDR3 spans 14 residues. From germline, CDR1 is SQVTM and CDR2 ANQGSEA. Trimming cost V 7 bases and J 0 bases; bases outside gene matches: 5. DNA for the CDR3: TGCAGCGCCAGACAGGGGAGCTCTGGAAACACCATATATTTT. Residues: CSARQGSSGNTIYF.

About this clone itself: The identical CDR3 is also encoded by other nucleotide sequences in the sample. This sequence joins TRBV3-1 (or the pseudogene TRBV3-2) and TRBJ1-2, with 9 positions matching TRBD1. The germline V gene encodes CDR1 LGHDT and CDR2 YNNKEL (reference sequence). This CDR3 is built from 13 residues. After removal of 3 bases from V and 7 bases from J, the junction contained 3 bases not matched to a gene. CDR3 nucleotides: TGTGCCAGCAGCCAGGGACAGGGCGGTGGCTACACCTTC. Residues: CASSQGQGGGYTF.

The CDR3: CAISPGQGSDEQYF. The CDR3 bases are TGTGCCATCAGCCCGGGACAGGGGAGCGACGAGCAGTACTTC. The chain joins TRBV10-3 to TRBJ2-7, with 10 nucleotides matching TRBD1. There are 14 residues in the CDR3. Germline CDR1 ENHRY, CDR2 SYGVKD. Trimming removed 6 bases from V and 5 bases from J; junction bases left unmatched: 7.

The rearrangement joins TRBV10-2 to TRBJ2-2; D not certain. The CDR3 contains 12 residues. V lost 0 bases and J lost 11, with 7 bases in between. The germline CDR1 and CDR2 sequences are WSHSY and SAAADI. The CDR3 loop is CASSESRNELFF. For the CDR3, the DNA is TGCGCCAGCAGTGAGTCGAGGAACGAGCTGTTTTTT.

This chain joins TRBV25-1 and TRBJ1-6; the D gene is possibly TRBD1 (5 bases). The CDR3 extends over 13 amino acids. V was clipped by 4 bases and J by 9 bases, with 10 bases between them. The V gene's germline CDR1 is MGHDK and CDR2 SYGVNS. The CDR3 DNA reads TGTGCCAGCAGTGCCCGGGACTCTTCACCCCTCCACTTT. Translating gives CASSARDSSPLHF.

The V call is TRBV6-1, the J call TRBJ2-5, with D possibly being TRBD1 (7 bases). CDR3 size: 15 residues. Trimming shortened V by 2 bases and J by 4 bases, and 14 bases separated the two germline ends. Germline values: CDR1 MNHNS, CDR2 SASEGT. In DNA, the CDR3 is TGTGCCAGCAGTGAAACAGGGGCGGGAAGAGAGACCCAGTACTTC. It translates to CASSETGAGRETQYF.

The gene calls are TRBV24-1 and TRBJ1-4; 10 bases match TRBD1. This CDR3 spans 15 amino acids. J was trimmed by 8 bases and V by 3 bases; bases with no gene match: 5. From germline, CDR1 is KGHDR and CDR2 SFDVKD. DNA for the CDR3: TGTGCCACCAGTGATCCCGGGACAGGGGACGAAAAACTGTTTTTT. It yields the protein CATSDPGTGDEKLFF.

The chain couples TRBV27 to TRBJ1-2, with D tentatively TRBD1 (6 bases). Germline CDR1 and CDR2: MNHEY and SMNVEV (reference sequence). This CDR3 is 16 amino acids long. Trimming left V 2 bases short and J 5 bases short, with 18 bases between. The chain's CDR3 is CASSLASTGLLYGYTF. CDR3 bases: TGTGCCAGCAGTTTAGCCTCGACAGGCCTACTATATGGCTACACCTTC.

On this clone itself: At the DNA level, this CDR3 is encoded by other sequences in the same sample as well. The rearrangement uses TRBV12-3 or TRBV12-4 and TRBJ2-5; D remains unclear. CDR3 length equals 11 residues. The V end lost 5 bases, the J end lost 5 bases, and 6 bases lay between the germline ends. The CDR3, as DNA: TGTGCCAGCAGTCTAGGGGAGACCCAGTACTTC. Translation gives CASSLGETQYF.

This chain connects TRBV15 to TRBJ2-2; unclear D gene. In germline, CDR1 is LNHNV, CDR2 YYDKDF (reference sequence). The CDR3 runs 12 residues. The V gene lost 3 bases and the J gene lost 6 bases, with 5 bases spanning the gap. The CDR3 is CATSSRPGELFF. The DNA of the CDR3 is TGTGCCACCAGCAGTCGACCCGGGGAGCTGTTTTTT.

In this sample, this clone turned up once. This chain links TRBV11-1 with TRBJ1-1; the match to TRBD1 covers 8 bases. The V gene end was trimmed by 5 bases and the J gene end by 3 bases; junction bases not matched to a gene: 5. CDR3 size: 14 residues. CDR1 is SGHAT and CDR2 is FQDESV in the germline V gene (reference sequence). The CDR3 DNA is TGTGCCAGCAGCCTCAGGGGGCAGGACACTGAAGCTTTCTTT. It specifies CASSLRGQDTEAFF. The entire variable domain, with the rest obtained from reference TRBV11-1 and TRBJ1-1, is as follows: EAEVAQSPRYKITEKSQAVAFWCDPISGHATLYWYRQILGQGPELLVQFQDESVVDDSQLPKDRFSAERLKGVDSTLKIQPAELGDSAMYLCASSLRGQDTEAFFGQGTRLTVV.

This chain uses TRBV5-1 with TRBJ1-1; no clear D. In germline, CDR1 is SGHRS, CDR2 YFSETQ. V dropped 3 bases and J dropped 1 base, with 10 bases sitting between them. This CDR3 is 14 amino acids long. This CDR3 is CASSWSTENTEAFF. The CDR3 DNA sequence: TGCGCCAGCAGCTGGTCTACAGAGAACACTGAAGCTTTCTTT.

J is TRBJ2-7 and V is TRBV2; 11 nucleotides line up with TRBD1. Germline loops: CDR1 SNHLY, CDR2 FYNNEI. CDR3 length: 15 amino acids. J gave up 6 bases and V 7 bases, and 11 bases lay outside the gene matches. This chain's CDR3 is CASKSPGTGGGEQYF. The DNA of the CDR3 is TGTGCCAGCAAGTCCCCCGGGACAGGGGGTGGCGAGCAGTACTTC.

The CDR3 region is CASSLAGRGGEETQYF. Written as DNA, the CDR3 is TGCGCCAGCAGCTTGGCCGGCAGGGGAGGGGAAGAGACCCAGTACTTC. The chain has TRBV5-1 and TRBJ2-5, with D perhaps matching TRBD2 (7 bases). The germline V gene has CDR1 SGHRS and CDR2 YFSETQ. Trimming removed 0 bases at V and 3 bases at J, with 15 bases between. The CDR3 is made up of 16 amino acids. Supplemented by reference TRBV5-1 and TRBJ2-5, the full variable domain reads KAGVTQTPRYLIKTRGQQVTLSCSPISGHRSVSWYQQTPGQGLQFLFEYFSETQRNKGNFPGRFSGRQFSNSRSEMNVSTLELGDSALYLCASSLAGRGGEETQYFGPGTRLLVL.

This chain's CDR3 is CASSERTGGNYGYTF. The CDR3 DNA sequence: TGCGCCAGCAGCGAGAGAACAGGGGGCAACTATGGCTACACCTTC. The chain joins TRBV4-1 to TRBJ1-2; 9 nucleotides match TRBD1. Germline CDR1 and CDR2: MGHRA and YSYEKL. The CDR3 contains 15 residues. Trimming removed 5 bases from V and 2 bases from J; junction bases left unmatched: 6.

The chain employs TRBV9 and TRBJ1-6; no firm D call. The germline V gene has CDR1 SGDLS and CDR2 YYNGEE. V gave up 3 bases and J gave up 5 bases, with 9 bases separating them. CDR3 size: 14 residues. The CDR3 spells CASSGGSNNSPLHF. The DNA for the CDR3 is TGTGCCAGCAGCGGGGGATCTAATAATTCACCCCTCCACTTT.

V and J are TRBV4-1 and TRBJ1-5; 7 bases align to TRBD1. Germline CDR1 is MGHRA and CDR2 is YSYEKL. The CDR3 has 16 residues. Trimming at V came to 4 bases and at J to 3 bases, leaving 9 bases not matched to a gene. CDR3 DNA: TGCGCCAGCAGCCCTCATCGACAGGGTCTCAATCAGCCCCAGCATTTT. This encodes CASSPHRQGLNQPQHF.

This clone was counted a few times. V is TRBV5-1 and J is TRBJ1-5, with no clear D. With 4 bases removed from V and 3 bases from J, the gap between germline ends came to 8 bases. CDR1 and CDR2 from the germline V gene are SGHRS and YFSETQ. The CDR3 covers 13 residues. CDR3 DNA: TGCGCCAGCAGCCTAGATCCCAATCAGCCCCAGCATTTT. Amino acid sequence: CASSLDPNQPQHF.

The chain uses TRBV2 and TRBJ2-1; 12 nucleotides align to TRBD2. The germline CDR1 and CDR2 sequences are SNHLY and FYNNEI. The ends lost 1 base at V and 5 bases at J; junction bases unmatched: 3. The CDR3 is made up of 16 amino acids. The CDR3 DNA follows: TGTGCCAGCAGTGAAGATGGACTAGCGGGGCACAATGAGCAGTTCTTC. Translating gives CASSEDGLAGHNEQFF.

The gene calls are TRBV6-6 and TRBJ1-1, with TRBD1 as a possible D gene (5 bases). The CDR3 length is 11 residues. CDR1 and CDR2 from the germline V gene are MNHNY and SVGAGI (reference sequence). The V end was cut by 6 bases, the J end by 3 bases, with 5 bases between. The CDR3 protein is CASSRDTEAFF. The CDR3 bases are TGTGCCAGCAGCAGGGACACTGAAGCTTTCTTT.

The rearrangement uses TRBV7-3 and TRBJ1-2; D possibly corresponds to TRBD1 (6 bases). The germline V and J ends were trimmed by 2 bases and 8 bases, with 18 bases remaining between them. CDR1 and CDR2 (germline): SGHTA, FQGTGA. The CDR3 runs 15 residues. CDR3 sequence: CASSLEGGPLGGYTF. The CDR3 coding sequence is TGTGCCAGCAGCTTAGAGGGGGGACCCCTAGGGGGCTACACCTTC.

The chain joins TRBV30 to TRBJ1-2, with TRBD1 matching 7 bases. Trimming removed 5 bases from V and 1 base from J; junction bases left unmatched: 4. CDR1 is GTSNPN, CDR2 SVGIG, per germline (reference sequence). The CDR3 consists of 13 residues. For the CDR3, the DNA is TGTGCCTGGCAGGGGGAGGATAACTATGGCTACACCTTC. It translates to CAWQGEDNYGYTF.

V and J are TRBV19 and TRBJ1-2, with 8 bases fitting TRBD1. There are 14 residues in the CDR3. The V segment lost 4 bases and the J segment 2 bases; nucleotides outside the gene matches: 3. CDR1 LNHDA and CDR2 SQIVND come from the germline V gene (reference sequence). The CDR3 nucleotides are TGTGCCAGTAGTACGGACAGGGAGAACTATGGCTACACCTTC. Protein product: CASSTDRENYGYTF.

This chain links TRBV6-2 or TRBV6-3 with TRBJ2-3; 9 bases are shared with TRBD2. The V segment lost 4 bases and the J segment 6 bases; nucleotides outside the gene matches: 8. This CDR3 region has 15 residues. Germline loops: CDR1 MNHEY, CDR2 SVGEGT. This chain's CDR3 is CASSWSSGGWDTQYF. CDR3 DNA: TGTGCCAGCAGTTGGAGTAGCGGGGGATGGGATACGCAGTATTTT.

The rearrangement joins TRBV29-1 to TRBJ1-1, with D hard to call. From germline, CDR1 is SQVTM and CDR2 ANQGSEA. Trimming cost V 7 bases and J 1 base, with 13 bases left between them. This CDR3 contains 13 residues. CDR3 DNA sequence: TGCAGCGGGGTGGGTGTACAGAACACTGAAGCTTTCTTT. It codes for CSGVGVQNTEAFF.

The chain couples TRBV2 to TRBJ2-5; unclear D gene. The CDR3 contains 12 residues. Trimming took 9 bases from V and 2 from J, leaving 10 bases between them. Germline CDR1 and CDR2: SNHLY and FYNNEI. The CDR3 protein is CARTDPQETQYF. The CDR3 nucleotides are TGTGCCAGGACGGACCCTCAAGAGACCCAGTACTTC. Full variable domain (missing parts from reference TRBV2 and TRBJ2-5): EPEVTQTPSHQVTQMGQEVILRCVPISNHLYFYWYRQILGQKVEFLVSFYNNEISEKSEIFDDQFSVERPDGSNFTLKIRSTKLEDSAMYFCARTDPQETQYFGPGTRLLVL.